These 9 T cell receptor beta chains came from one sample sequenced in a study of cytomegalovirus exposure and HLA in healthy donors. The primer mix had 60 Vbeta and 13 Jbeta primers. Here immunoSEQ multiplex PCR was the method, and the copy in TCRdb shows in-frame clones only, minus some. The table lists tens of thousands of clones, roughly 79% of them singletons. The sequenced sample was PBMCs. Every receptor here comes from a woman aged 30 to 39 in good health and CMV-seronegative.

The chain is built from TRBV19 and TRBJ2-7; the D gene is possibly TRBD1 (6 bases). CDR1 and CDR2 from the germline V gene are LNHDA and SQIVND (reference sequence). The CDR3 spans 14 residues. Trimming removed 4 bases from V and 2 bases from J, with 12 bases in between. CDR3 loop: CASSKQGITYEQYF. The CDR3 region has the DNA TGTGCCAGTAGTAAACAGGGAATCACCTACGAGCAGTACTTC.

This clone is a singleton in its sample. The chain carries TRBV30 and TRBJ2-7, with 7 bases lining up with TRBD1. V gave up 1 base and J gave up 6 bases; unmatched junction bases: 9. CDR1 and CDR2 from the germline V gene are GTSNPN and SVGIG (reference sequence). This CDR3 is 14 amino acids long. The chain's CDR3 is CAWSGYRGLGEQYF. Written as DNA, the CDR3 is TGTGCCTGGAGTGGGTACAGGGGATTAGGCGAGCAGTACTTC.

The CDR3 DNA is TGCGCCAGCAGCTTGAGCCTGGGGGCCCTCGGGGACGAGCAGTACTTC. Protein: CASSLSLGALGDEQYF. The J gene is TRBJ2-7, the V gene TRBV5-1, with D possibly matching TRBD1 (6 bases). This CDR3 spans 16 amino acids. Germline-derived CDR1 and CDR2 are SGHRS and YFSETQ. V lost 1 base and J 5 bases, leaving 19 bases between the germline ends.

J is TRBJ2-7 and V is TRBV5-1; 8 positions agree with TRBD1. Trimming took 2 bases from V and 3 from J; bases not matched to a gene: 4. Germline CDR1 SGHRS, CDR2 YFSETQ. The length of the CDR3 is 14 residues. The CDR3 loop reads CASSLQTGGYEQYF. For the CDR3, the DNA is TGCGCCAGCAGCTTACAAACAGGGGGCTACGAGCAGTACTTC.

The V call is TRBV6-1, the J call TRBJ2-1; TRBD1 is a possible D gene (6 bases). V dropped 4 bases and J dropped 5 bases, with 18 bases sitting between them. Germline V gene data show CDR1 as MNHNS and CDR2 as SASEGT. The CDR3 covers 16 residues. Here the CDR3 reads CASSGTQGATHNEQFF. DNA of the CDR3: TGTGCCAGCAGTGGCACACAGGGAGCTACTCACAATGAGCAGTTCTTC.

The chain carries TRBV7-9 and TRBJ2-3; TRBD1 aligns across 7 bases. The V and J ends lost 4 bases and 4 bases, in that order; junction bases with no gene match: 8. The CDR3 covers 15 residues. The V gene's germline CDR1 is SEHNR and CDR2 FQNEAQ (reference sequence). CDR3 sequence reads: CASSSRQGTADTQYF. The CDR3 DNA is TGTGCCAGCAGCTCGAGACAGGGTACCGCAGATACGCAGTATTTT.

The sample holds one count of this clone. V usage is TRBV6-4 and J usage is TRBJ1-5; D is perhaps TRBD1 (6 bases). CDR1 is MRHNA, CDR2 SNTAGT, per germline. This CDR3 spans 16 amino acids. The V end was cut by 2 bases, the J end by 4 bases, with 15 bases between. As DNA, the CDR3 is TGTGCCAGCAGTGACACCGTATGGACAGATAATCAGCCCCAGCATTTT. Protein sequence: CASSDTVWTDNQPQHF.

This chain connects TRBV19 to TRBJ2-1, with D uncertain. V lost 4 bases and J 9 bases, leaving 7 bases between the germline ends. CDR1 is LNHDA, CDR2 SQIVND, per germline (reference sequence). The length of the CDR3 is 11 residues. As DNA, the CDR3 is TGTGCCAGTAGTACGCGTACTGAGCAGTTCTTC. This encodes CASSTRTEQFF.

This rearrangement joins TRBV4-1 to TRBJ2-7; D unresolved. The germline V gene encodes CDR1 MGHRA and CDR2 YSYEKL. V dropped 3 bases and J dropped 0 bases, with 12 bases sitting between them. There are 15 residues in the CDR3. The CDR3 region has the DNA TGCGCCAGCAGCCAGGTCGTGGCAGTCTCCTACGAGCAGTACTTC. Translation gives CASSQVVAVSYEQYF.